The TCR beta chain under discussion was sequenced for a study of blood T cell repertoires in COVID-19. Study details: The United States, Italy and Spain supplied acute and convalescent COVID-19 samples. T cells, B-cell-depleted T cells, or PBMCs provided the cDNA or gDNA that served as material.

Trimming at V came to 5 bases and at J to 6 bases, leaving 4 bases not matched to a gene. Germline V gene data show CDR1 as SEHNR and CDR2 as FQNEAQ (reference sequence). The CDR3 has 13 residues. In the original workflow: Reference gene primer amplification gave estimated nucleated cell counts. Sequencing used immunoSEQ multiplex PCR; TCRdb keeps in-frame clones, though not all of them. That table is the source of V, J and clone size, and D and trimming were worked out from the DNA. The data show about 75,000 clones, over 65% seen once. The sequence was collected from a human donor with acute or convalescent COVID-19. The donor label of this sample is uncertain. Sequenced material: peripheral blood. The chain combines TRBV7-9 with TRBJ1-1, with 9 bases aligning to TRBD1. The CDR3, as DNA: TGTGCCAGCAGCATACAGGGGGCGTCTGAAGCTTTCTTT. This translates into CASSIQGASEAFF.